This TCR beta chain stems from a study of T cell responses to AZD1222 COVID-19 vaccine. Study-level findings and limits: Baseline seropositivity characterized only six AZD1222 recipients.

As regards this clone: The antigen remains unidentified.

This CDR3 region has 12 residues. CDR1 SQVTM and CDR2 ANQGSEA come from the germline V gene. Here immunoSEQ multiplex PCR was the method, and the copy in TCRdb shows in-frame clones only, minus some. The repertoire holds 56,000 or so clones, with over 75% as singletons. The starting material was peripheral blood, obtained on day 0 of AZD1222 vaccination. The TCR comes from an adult in good health. The chain uses TRBV29-1 and TRBJ1-2; D gene unclear. CDR3 bases: TGCGCAGGTCGGACTAACATTGGTGGCTACACCTTC. It is translated as CAGRTNIGGYTF.